Below, 32 T cell receptor beta chains from the same sample are listed, as sequenced in a study of T cell changes during pregnancy in multiple sclerosis. Data came from immunoSEQ multiplex PCR; TCRdb stores just in-frame clones and leaves some out. The sample lists about 40,000 clones, 90% to 95% occurring once. This specimen consisted of CD8+ T cells from peripheral blood mononuclear cells, obtained before pregnancy. These TCRs come from a female donor with multiple sclerosis, enrolled in a pregnancy study.

This chain joins TRBV20-1 and TRBJ2-5; possibly TRBD2 for D (6 bases). Trimming removed 0 bases from V and 13 bases from J, with 12 bases in between. The CDR3 consists of 11 residues. Germline V gives CDR1 DFQATT, CDR2 SNEGSKA (reference sequence). CDR3 nucleotides: TGCAGTGCTAGAGATGGGGGGTTACTGTACTTC. Its protein product is CSARDGGLLYF.

The chain has TRBV11-2 and TRBJ2-1, with 12 bases aligning to TRBD2. V lost 5 bases, J lost 0 bases, and 2 bases stayed unmatched. Germline V gene lookup returns CDR1 SGHAT and CDR2 FQNNGV. The CDR3 contains 16 residues. CDR3 amino acids: CASSLTSGSSYNEQFF. The CDR3 nucleotides are TGTGCCAGCAGCCTGACTAGCGGGAGCTCCTACAATGAGCAGTTCTTC.

The chain uses TRBV28 and TRBJ2-1, with 7 bases matching TRBD2. The CDR3 spans 15 residues. V lost 2 bases to trimming and J lost 3 bases; unmatched junction nucleotides: 4. Per germline, CDR1 MDHEN and CDR2 SYDVKM. CDR3 sequence reads: CASSLMLADYNEQFF. The CDR3 nucleotides read TGTGCCAGCAGTTTAATGCTAGCGGACTACAATGAGCAGTTCTTC. The variable domain in full, with the rest retrieved from reference TRBV28 and TRBJ2-1, is DVKVTQSSRYLVKRTGEKVFLECVQDMDHENMFWYRQDPGLGLRLIYFSYDVKMKEKGDIPEGYSVSREKKERFSLILESASTNQTSMYLCASSLMLADYNEQFFGPGTRLTVL.

The V and J genes are TRBV4-3 and TRBJ2-5; 8 positions match TRBD1. The V and J ends lost 0 bases and 3 bases, in that order; junction bases with no gene match: 3. Germline CDR1 and CDR2: LGHNA and YSLEER. This CDR3 contains 15 residues. The CDR3 DNA follows: TGCGCCAGCAGCCAAGAGGACAGGGTTAAAGAGACCCAGTACTTC. Translation: CASSQEDRVKETQYF.

This chain connects TRBV28 to TRBJ1-1, with D possibly being TRBD1 (6 bases). V gave up 5 bases and J gave up 4 bases, with 14 bases separating them. This CDR3 is 14 amino acids long. The germline V gene has CDR1 MDHEN and CDR2 SYDVKM. The CDR3: CASSPRGFSTEAFF. The CDR3 DNA reads TGTGCCAGCAGTCCCAGGGGCTTTAGCACTGAAGCTTTCTTT.

The chain is built from TRBV19 and TRBJ2-7, with TRBD2 matching 8 bases. Trimming at V came to 9 bases and at J to 7 bases, leaving 8 bases not matched to a gene. Germline CDR1 reads LNHDA; CDR2 reads SQIVND (reference sequence). The CDR3 runs to 12 residues. The CDR3 sequence is CASSAGVEEQYF. The DNA for the CDR3 is TGTGCCAGCTCAGCGGGGGTGGAAGAGCAGTACTTC.

This clone showed up just once. CDR3 region: CASSESLMETQYF. The CDR3 DNA reads TGTGCCAGCAGCGAAAGTCTAATGGAGACCCAGTACTTC. V gene TRBV6-5 combines with J gene TRBJ2-5; no clear D gene. V lost 6 bases and J lost 5, with 13 bases in between. There are 13 residues in the CDR3. The V gene's germline CDR1 is MNHEY and CDR2 SVGAGI.

This chain links TRBV7-9 with TRBJ2-1; 10 positions match TRBD1. The CDR3 has 16 residues. Germline loops: CDR1 SEHNR, CDR2 FQNEAQ (reference sequence). With V trimmed by 3 bases and J by 10 bases, 12 bases remained unmatched. This CDR3 reads CASSFLRTGGRREQFF. In DNA, the CDR3 is TGTGCCAGCAGCTTTTTGCGGACAGGGGGTAGGAGGGAGCAGTTCTTC.

A note on this clone: One base away lies a much larger clone, so this may be a sequencing read error. This rearrangement joins TRBV6-4 to TRBJ2-3, with 8 bases aligning to TRBD2. Germline V gene sequence: CDR1 MRHNA, CDR2 SNTAGT. The CDR3 extends over 15 amino acids. V trimming: 0 bases; J trimming: 2 bases; junction bases outside the gene matches: 1. In nucleotides, the CDR3 is TGTGCCAGCAGTGACTCTAGCGGGAACACAGATACGCAGTATTTT. Translated, it gives CASSDSSGNTDTQYF.

The chain carries TRBV4-3 and TRBJ1-1; possibly TRBD1 for D (6 bases). V lost 4 bases and J lost 0, with 9 bases in between. The CDR3 totals 14 residues. In germline, CDR1 is LGHNA, CDR2 YSLEER. Here the CDR3 reads CASSPTGLNTEAFF. As DNA, the CDR3 is TGCGCCAGCAGCCCCACAGGGCTGAACACTGAAGCTTTCTTT.

The chain couples TRBV5-6 to TRBJ2-7, with a possible D match to TRBD2 (6 bases). CDR1 and CDR2 (germline): SGHDT, YYEEEE. With 2 bases removed from V and 0 bases from J, the gap between germline ends came to 9 bases. The CDR3 spans 14 residues. CDR3 protein: CASSFWGVSYEQYF. As DNA, the CDR3 is TGTGCCAGCAGCTTTTGGGGGGTCTCCTACGAGCAGTACTTC.

The chain joins TRBV11-2 to TRBJ2-4; 7 bases match TRBD2. The CDR3 has 16 residues. With V trimmed by 5 bases and J by 0 bases, 7 bases remained unmatched. Germline V gene data show CDR1 as SGHAT and CDR2 as FQNNGV. CDR3: CASSPPSGLAKNIQYF. The CDR3 nucleotides are TGTGCCAGCAGCCCGCCTAGCGGCCTAGCCAAAAACATTCAGTACTTC. Full variable domain (outside the CDR3, taken from reference TRBV11-2 and TRBJ2-4): EAGVAQSPRYKIIEKRQSVAFWCNPISGHATLYWYQQILGQGPKLLIQFQNNGVVDDSQLPKDRFSAERLKGVDSTLKIQPAKLEDSAVYLCASSPPSGLAKNIQYFGAGTRLSVL.

This chain connects TRBV7-9 to TRBJ1-4, with D perhaps TRBD1 (6 bases). This CDR3 has 14 residues. The germline V and J ends were trimmed by 1 base and 7 bases, with 10 bases remaining between them. Germline V CDR1 and CDR2: SEHNR, FQNEAQ (reference sequence). The CDR3: CASSLVGRGEKLFF. The CDR3 DNA reads TGTGCCAGCAGCTTAGTGGGCAGGGGTGAAAAACTGTTTTTT.

The rearrangement links TRBV7-9 to TRBJ2-1; 7 nucleotides align to TRBD1. This CDR3 is built from 15 residues. The germline V gene has CDR1 SEHNR and CDR2 FQNEAQ (reference sequence). Trimming removed 1 base from V and 1 base from J; junction bases left unmatched: 1. The CDR3 region is CASSLVDRSYNEQFF. The CDR3, as DNA: TGTGCCAGCAGCTTAGTGGACAGGTCCTACAATGAGCAGTTCTTC.

This clone was observed a few times. The rearrangement uses TRBV7-9 and TRBJ1-1; D call uncertain. V lost 5 bases to trimming and J lost 4 bases, with 23 bases between them. Looked up from germline, CDR1 is SEHNR and CDR2 is FQNEAQ (reference sequence). There are 17 residues in the CDR3. The CDR3 sequence is CASSPPGYPTKVTEAFF. Written as DNA, the CDR3 is TGTGCCAGCAGCCCTCCCGGGTACCCGACGAAGGTCACTGAAGCTTTCTTT. Full variable domain (missing parts from reference TRBV7-9 and TRBJ1-1): DTGVSQNPRHKITKRGQNVTFRCDPISEHNRLYWYRQTLGQGPEFLTYFQNEAQLEKSRLLSDRFSAERPKGSFSTLEIQRTEQGDSAMYLCASSPPGYPTKVTEAFFGQGTRLTVV.

The chain links TRBV19 to TRBJ2-1; 7 bases are a match to TRBD1. Germline lookup yields CDR1 LNHDA and CDR2 SQIVND (reference sequence). J lost 2 bases, V lost 10 bases, and 11 bases had no gene match. This CDR3 has 15 amino acids. CDR3 sequence (DNA): TGTGCCACTAAAGTGGCCGGGACAGCCTACAATGAGCAGTTCTTC. The encoded protein is CATKVAGTAYNEQFF. Full variable domain (rest looked up from reference TRBV19 and TRBJ2-1): DGGITQSPKYLFRKEGQNVTLSCEQNLNHDAMYWYRQDPGQGLRLIYYSQIVNDFQKGDIAEGYSVSREKKESFPLTVTSAQKNPTAFYLCATKVAGTAYNEQFFGPGTRLTVL.

The chain is built from TRBV4-3 and TRBJ2-7, with D maybe TRBD2 (6 bases). The germline V and J ends were trimmed by 4 bases and 2 bases, with 15 bases remaining between them. CDR3 length: 15 amino acids. Germline V gives CDR1 LGHNA, CDR2 YSLEER. The CDR3 loop reads CASSPSSGSTYEQYF. CDR3 nucleotide sequence: TGCGCCAGCAGCCCTAGTAGCGGATCCACCTACGAGCAGTACTTC.

The V and J genes are TRBV5-5 and TRBJ2-2; TRBD1 agrees at 7 bases. Germline V gene sequence: CDR1 SGHKS, CDR2 YYEKEE (reference sequence). The V and J ends lost 3 bases and 5 bases, in that order; junction bases with no gene match: 19. The CDR3 loop spans 19 amino acids. The CDR3 sequence is CASSSPRDSFSLRTGELFF. The CDR3 DNA follows: TGTGCCAGCAGCTCTCCCCGGGACAGTTTCTCGTTGAGAACCGGGGAGCTGTTTTTT.

The rearrangement links TRBV9 to TRBJ1-2; D gene unclear. The V end lost 4 bases, the J end lost 3 bases, and 13 bases lay between the germline ends. The CDR3 is 14 amino acids. CDR1 is SGDLS and CDR2 is YYNGEE in the germline V gene. The CDR3 region is CASSPSGVDYGYTF. In DNA, the CDR3 is TGTGCCAGCAGCCCGTCTGGAGTGGACTATGGCTACACCTTC.

As to this clone: A read error is possible here, since a much larger clone lies one base away. Distinct nucleotide sequences in the sample also encode this CDR3. The gene calls are TRBV6-1 and TRBJ1-1, with D maybe TRBD1 (5 bases). Germline-derived CDR1 and CDR2 are MNHNS and SASEGT. Trimming took 5 bases from V and 5 from J, leaving 6 bases between them. The CDR3 runs 11 residues. The CDR3 DNA is TGTGCCAGCAGTCCAGGGACTGAAGCTTTCTTT. The encoded protein is CASSPGTEAFF.

The rearrangement links TRBV7-9 to TRBJ2-6; D is unresolved. This CDR3 spans 14 amino acids. Germline assignment: CDR1 SEHNR and CDR2 FQNEAQ (reference sequence). The ends were cut back, 4 bases at V and 2 bases at J, with 6 bases in the middle. The CDR3 protein is CASSSVPGANVLTF. CDR3 sequence (DNA): TGTGCCAGCAGCTCTGTTCCTGGGGCCAACGTCCTGACTTTC.

The gene calls are TRBV28 and TRBJ2-5; 8 bases agree with TRBD2. The CDR3 is made up of 15 amino acids. J gave up 3 bases and V 2 bases, and 5 bases lay outside the gene matches. Looked up from germline, CDR1 is MDHEN and CDR2 is SYDVKM. The DNA for the CDR3 is TGTGCCAGCAGTTTAACCGGGAGGGGTGAAGAGACCCAGTACTTC. This sequence encodes CASSLTGRGEETQYF.

The CDR3 bases are TGTGCCAGCAGTCCACTGTCGGGATCATACGAGCAGTACTTC. Its translation: CASSPLSGSYEQYF. V is TRBV28 and J is TRBJ2-7; D possibly corresponds to TRBD2 (5 bases). Looked up from germline, CDR1 is MDHEN and CDR2 is SYDVKM. The CDR3 sequence is 14 residues long. V shed 5 bases and J shed 4 bases, with 15 bases lying between them. Full variable domain (missing parts from reference TRBV28 and TRBJ2-7): DVKVTQSSRYLVKRTGEKVFLECVQDMDHENMFWYRQDPGLGLRLIYFSYDVKMKEKGDIPEGYSVSREKKERFSLILESASTNQTSMYLCASSPLSGSYEQYFGPGTRLTVT.

The CDR3 nucleotides read TGTGCCAGTAGTATATTCGGGGGTAACACTGAAGCTTTCTTT. It yields the protein CASSIFGGNTEAFF. This chain connects TRBV19 to TRBJ1-1; D perhaps matches TRBD1 (5 bases). The CDR3 is 14 amino acids. V was cut by 2 bases and J by 2 bases, with 9 bases left in between. From germline, CDR1 is LNHDA and CDR2 SQIVND (reference sequence).

This rearrangement joins TRBV5-4 to TRBJ2-4, with TRBD1 matching over 9 bases. Germline V gene lookup returns CDR1 SGHNT and CDR2 YYREEE (reference sequence). This CDR3 is built from 14 residues. V lost 4 bases, J lost 8 bases, and 7 bases stayed unmatched. The CDR3 nucleotides read TGTGCCAGCAGCCTCGGACAGGGGATGGACATTCAGTACTTC. This translates into CASSLGQGMDIQYF.

The chain joins TRBV2 to TRBJ1-5; tentative D call: TRBD1 (5 bases). The length of the CDR3 is 13 residues. The V gene's germline CDR1 is SNHLY and CDR2 FYNNEI. Trimming removed 3 bases at V and 7 bases at J, with 10 bases between. The CDR3 reads CASSDGGTQPQHF. The CDR3 DNA sequence: TGTGCCAGCAGTGATGGGGGGACGCAGCCCCAGCATTTT.

The genes are TRBV5-6 and TRBJ2-7, with TRBD1 matching 8 bases. Germline CDR1 is SGHDT and CDR2 is YYEEEE. CDR3 length: 14 amino acids. J was trimmed by 5 bases and V by 3 bases; bases with no gene match: 7. CDR3 nucleotides: TGTGCCAGCAGCTCCGGACAGGGTAAGGACGAGCAGTACTTC. Its translation is CASSSGQGKDEQYF.

V usage is TRBV20-1 and J usage is TRBJ2-7, with TRBD2 identical over 7 bases. Germline V CDR1 and CDR2: DFQATT, SNEGSKA (reference sequence). V lost 8 bases to trimming and J lost 3 bases; unmatched junction nucleotides: 4. CDR3 length: 11 residues. The CDR3 DNA is TGCAGTTGTCCTAGCGGCTACGAGCAGTACTTC. This sequence encodes CSCPSGYEQYF.

V and J are TRBV4-3 and TRBJ2-7, with D perhaps TRBD1 (6 bases). In germline, CDR1 is LGHNA, CDR2 YSLEER. Trimming shortened V by 4 bases and J by 6 bases, and 22 bases separated the two germline ends. The CDR3 contains 16 residues. The DNA of the CDR3 is TGCGCCAGCAGCCTGGCGCCAGGGACACGGAATGCCGAGCAGTACTTC. Translation: CASSLAPGTRNAEQYF.

The chain is built from TRBV28 and TRBJ1-5; 9 bases are a match to TRBD1. The CDR3 is 14 residues long. Germline V gene lookup returns CDR1 MDHEN and CDR2 SYDVKM. The V segment lost 6 bases and the J segment 5 bases; nucleotides outside the gene matches: 5. The CDR3 is CASSLTGGYQPQHF. CDR3 DNA: TGTGCCAGCAGCCTGACAGGGGGGTATCAGCCCCAGCATTTT.

The V and J genes are TRBV29-1 and TRBJ2-5; possible D gene TRBD2, 6 bases. The last part of the DNA fits TRBJ2-7 better; the J call may be wrong. The CDR3 consists of 15 residues. Germline lookup yields CDR1 SQVTM and CDR2 ANQGSEA. CDR3 DNA: TGCAGCGTTGAAGAGGAGGGAGCGGAGAACTACGAGCAGTACTTC. This translates into CSVEEEGAENYEQYF.

The chain couples TRBV7-8 to TRBJ1-5; 8 bases are a match to TRBD1. The CDR3 is 16 amino acids. The V gene's germline CDR1 is SGHVS and CDR2 FQNEAQ. V lost 5 bases and J lost 1; bases outside the gene matches: 7. CDR3 sequence reads: CASSPFGQGSNQPQHF. The CDR3 bases are TGTGCCAGCAGCCCTTTCGGACAGGGAAGCAATCAGCCCCAGCATTTT.